The present entry profiles one T cell receptor beta chain with its context. Its target is not known. The CDR3 spans 14 residues. Trimming removed 1 base from V and 9 bases from J, with 13 bases in between. In germline, CDR1 is SGHAT, CDR2 FQNNGV. The data were taken from a study of CD4 T cells in relation to SARS-CoV-2 and coronaviruses. The data were produced by immunoSEQ multiplex PCR, yet TCRdb's version contains in-frame clones alone and is incomplete. The sample carries tens of thousands of clones, approximately 72% recorded once. Before the COVID-19 pandemic, during about 2011-2019, CD4+ T cells were taken from unexposed donors. Isolation of CD4+ T cells took place after less than twelve days in culture.

Sequenced material: CD4+ T cells from PBMCs, cultured in vitro. The chain recombines TRBV11-2 with TRBJ2-1; TRBD1 or TRBD2 may be the D gene (6 bases each). The source of this sequence is a human donor in good health. The CDR3 DNA is TGTGCCAGCAGCTTAGTTCGGGGGCGCGGTGAGCAGTTCTTC. It yields the protein CASSLVRGRGEQFF.